This TCR beta chain was sequenced for a study of blood T cells in healthy people across ages. Notes on the study in general: Correlation between TCR beta diversity and naive T cell percentage was strong.

As to this clonotype: The antigen is unknown.

Looked up from germline, CDR1 is MNHEY and CDR2 is SVGAGI. Deletions cut 7 bases from V and 4 bases from J, with 13 bases between. The CDR3 is made up of 13 amino acids. With a J-beta primer mix and a sample-barcoded 5' primer, a second PCR ran roughly 7 to 11 cycles. TCRdb processed the 5' RACE reads anew with MiXCR; each CDR3 protein has one entry. Of approximately 1.5 million distinct CDR3 sequences listed, about 42% are singletons. The sample consisted of blood. This receptor was taken from a woman aged 18 to 35 in good health. The rearrangement uses TRBV6-5 and TRBJ1-1; TRBD1 might be the D (5 bases). The CDR3 spells CASTAGRSTEAFF. The DNA of the CDR3 is TGTGCCAGCACGGCAGGGAGATCCACTGAAGCTTTCTTT.